These 28 T cell receptor beta chains originate from one sample sequenced in a study of cytomegalovirus exposure and HLA in healthy donors (dated 2017 in TCRdb). Libraries were prepared through the immunoSEQ multiplex PCR assay. A mixture of 60 forward primers for TCR Vbeta segments and 13 reverse primers for TCR Jbeta segments was used in the multiplex PCR. Drawn from immuneACCESS, this table holds only the in-frame rearrangements with V and J called that TCRdb kept. Clones are partly lost; checked studies trace under half to an unresolved V gene and leave the rest unexplained. The sample table shows 140,000 to 150,000 clones, and nearly 80% are seen once. The ten biggest clones cover around 3% of the sample. The sample comprised PBMCs. The source of these receptors is a man aged 35 to 55 in good health and CMV-seropositive.

This rearrangement joins TRBV12-5 to TRBJ2-7; weak D call: TRBD2 (5 bases). CDR3 length equals 15 residues. V was trimmed by 6 bases and J by 3 bases, leaving 18 bases between them. Germline V CDR1 and CDR2: LGHNT, FRNRAP. The CDR3 is CASGLETGELYEQYF. CDR3 coding DNA: TGTGCTAGTGGCCTAGAGACCGGGGAGCTCTACGAGCAGTACTTC.

This chain connects TRBV7-9 to TRBJ1-4, with D perhaps matching TRBD1 (5 bases). The germline V gene has CDR1 SEHNR and CDR2 FQNEAQ (reference sequence). Deletions cut 5 bases from V and 6 bases from J, with 13 bases between. The CDR3 contains 14 residues. The CDR3 DNA reads TGTGCCAGCAGCCCGGGTGGGGCAGATGAAAAACTGTTTTTT. Amino acids: CASSPGGADEKLFF.

The genes are TRBV4-2 and TRBJ2-7; 9 bases are a match to TRBD2. Germline V gene lookup returns CDR1 LGHNA and CDR2 YNFKEQ. The CDR3 is 18 amino acids. The ends lost 0 bases at V and 3 bases at J; junction bases unmatched: 12. For the CDR3, the DNA is TGTGCCAGCAGCCAAGATCTAGGCGTGGGACTAGCACACTACGAGCAGTACTTC. This encodes CASSQDLGVGLAHYEQYF.

CDR3 in amino acids: CASSLGGGALGNTIYF. The CDR3 nucleotides read TGTGCCAGCAGCTTAGGAGGGGGCGCGCTGGGAAACACCATATATTTT. The gene calls are TRBV7-8 and TRBJ1-3; 7 bases line up with TRBD1. Trimming at V came to 1 base and at J to 4 bases, leaving 7 bases not matched to a gene. CDR1 and CDR2 (germline): SGHVS, FQNEAQ. The CDR3 totals 16 residues. Variable domain in full (rest from reference TRBV7-8 and TRBJ1-3): GAGVSQSPRYKVAKRGQDVALRCDPISGHVSLFWYQQALGQGPEFLTYFQNEAQLDKSGLPSDRFFAERPEGSVSTLKIQRTQQEDSAVYLCASSLGGGALGNTIYFGEGSWLTVV.

The V and J genes are TRBV4-2 and TRBJ2-2; 7 bases agree with TRBD2. CDR3 size: 15 residues. Germline-derived CDR1 and CDR2 are LGHNA and YNFKEQ. J was trimmed by 7 bases and V by 0 bases; bases with no gene match: 5. CDR3 region: CASSQEETSSGELFF. The DNA for the CDR3 is TGTGCCAGCAGCCAAGAGGAGACTAGCAGCGGGGAGCTGTTTTTT.

The gene calls are TRBV5-1 and TRBJ2-2; TRBD1 aligns across 8 bases. The germline CDR1 and CDR2 sequences are SGHRS and YFSETQ. This CDR3 has 15 amino acids. Trimming took 0 bases from V and 7 from J; bases not matched to a gene: 5. The CDR3 region is CASSLVQGAIGELFF. The DNA of the CDR3 is TGCGCCAGCAGCTTGGTGCAGGGGGCAATCGGGGAGCTGTTTTTT.

V and J are TRBV19 and TRBJ2-7, with unresolved D. Trimming took 5 bases from V and 3 from J, leaving 11 bases between them. CDR1 and CDR2 from the germline V gene are LNHDA and SQIVND (reference sequence). CDR3 length: 13 residues. Written as DNA, the CDR3 is TGTGCCAGTAGTCTGGAGATAAACTACGAGCAGTACTTC. Translation gives CASSLEINYEQYF. Full variable domain (missing parts from reference TRBV19 and TRBJ2-7): DGGITQSPKYLFRKEGQNVTLSCEQNLNHDAMYWYRQDPGQGLRLIYYSQIVNDFQKGDIAEGYSVSREKKESFPLTVTSAQKNPTAFYLCASSLEINYEQYFGPGTRLTVT.

This sequence joins TRBV10-1 and TRBJ2-1, with 15 bases matching TRBD2. Germline values: CDR1 WNHNN, CDR2 SYGVQD (reference sequence). The CDR3 has 19 amino acids. V gave up 6 bases and J gave up 0 bases; unmatched junction bases: 9. CDR3 coding DNA: TGCGCCAGCAGCGCCGGGACTAGCGGGGGGCGCAGCTCCTACAATGAGCAGTTCTTC. It is translated as CASSAGTSGGRSSYNEQFF.

The rearrangement uses TRBV5-6 and TRBJ1-1; the D gene is possibly TRBD1 (5 bases). Between the trimmed V and J ends, which lost 4 bases and 2 bases, there was a span of 6 bases. Germline CDR1 SGHDT, CDR2 YYEEEE. CDR3 length: 12 amino acids. The CDR3: CASSRGNTEAFF. CDR3 in DNA: TGTGCCAGCAGCAGGGGTAACACTGAAGCTTTCTTT. The full variable domain, in which reference TRBV5-6 and TRBJ1-1 provide the parts outside the CDR3, is DAGVTQSPTHLIKTRGQQVTLRCSPKSGHDTVSWYQQALGQGPQFIFQYYEEEERQRGNFPDRFSGHQFPNYSSELNVNALLLGDSALYLCASSRGNTEAFFGQGTRLTVV.

For this clone: Other DNA sequences in this specimen translate into the identical CDR3. The chain combines TRBV28 with TRBJ1-1; TRBD1 is a possible D gene (6 bases). This CDR3 region has 14 residues. The V gene lost 5 bases and the J gene lost 4 bases, with 14 bases spanning the gap. The germline CDR1 and CDR2 sequences are MDHEN and SYDVKM. CDR3: CASSTTGGGTEAFF. The CDR3 region has the DNA TGTGCCAGCAGTACAACGGGGGGCGGCACTGAAGCTTTCTTT. Complete variable domain (other parts from reference TRBV28 and TRBJ1-1): DVKVTQSSRYLVKRTGEKVFLECVQDMDHENMFWYRQDPGLGLRLIYFSYDVKMKEKGDIPEGYSVSREKKERFSLILESASTNQTSMYLCASSTTGGGTEAFFGQGTRLTVV.

The chain joins TRBV23-1 to TRBJ2-7, with unresolved D. TRBV23-1 is an ORF, with its function uncertain. The CDR3 has 17 amino acids. Trimming shortened V by 0 bases and J by 3 bases, and 18 bases separated the two germline ends. Here the CDR3 DNA reads TGCGCCAGCAGTCAATCCCCATCCGAGGAGTCAAACTACGAGCAGTACTTC. Translating it yields CASSQSPSEESNYEQYF.

This chain connects TRBV13 to TRBJ2-7; 10 bases are shared with TRBD2. J was trimmed by 2 bases and V by 2 bases; bases with no gene match: 6. This CDR3 is 16 amino acids long. Germline CDR1 reads PRHDT; CDR2 reads FYEKMQ (reference sequence). CDR3 DNA: TGTGCCAGCAGCTTAATGACTAGCGGGCCAACCTACGAGCAGTACTTC. Translated: CASSLMTSGPTYEQYF.

The rearrangement links TRBV7-9 to TRBJ2-3, with TRBD2 matching 7 bases. The CDR3 is 15 residues long. After removal of 5 bases from V and 6 bases from J, the junction contained 11 bases not matched to a gene. CDR1 SEHNR and CDR2 FQNEAQ come from the germline V gene (reference sequence). The CDR3 spells CASSRSREGHDTQYF. The CDR3 DNA follows: TGTGCCAGCAGCCGCTCGAGGGAGGGCCACGATACGCAGTATTTT.

The chain links TRBV7-9 to TRBJ1-5; D gene unclear. CDR1 is SEHNR and CDR2 is FQNEAQ in the germline V gene (reference sequence). The CDR3 sequence is 13 residues long. V was pared by 2 bases and J by 0 bases, with 2 bases between. This CDR3 is CASSLHSNQPQHF. The DNA of the CDR3 is TGTGCCAGCAGCTTACATAGCAATCAGCCCCAGCATTTT. Drawing the rest from reference TRBV7-9 and TRBJ1-5, the complete variable domain is DTGVSQNPRHKITKRGQNVTFRCDPISEHNRLYWYRQTLGQGPEFLTYFQNEAQLEKSRLLSDRFSAERPKGSFSTLEIQRTEQGDSAMYLCASSLHSNQPQHFGDGTRLSIL.

V usage is TRBV15 and J usage is TRBJ2-1; 12 positions match TRBD2. The V gene end was trimmed by 0 bases and the J gene end by 6 bases; junction bases not matched to a gene: 3. Germline V lookup: CDR1 LNHNV, CDR2 YYDKDF (reference sequence). The CDR3 covers 16 residues. This CDR3 reads CATSRDPSGRANEQFF. CDR3 bases: TGTGCCACCAGCAGAGACCCTAGCGGGAGGGCCAATGAGCAGTTCTTC.

This clone was picked up a small number of times. The chain employs TRBV6-4 and TRBJ2-2, with 8 bases that match TRBD2. From germline, CDR1 is MRHNA and CDR2 SNTAGT. This CDR3 is built from 15 residues. The ends lost 3 bases at V and 6 bases at J; junction bases unmatched: 6. In DNA, the CDR3 is TGTGCCAGCAGTGAGGGAGCGGGAGAATCCGGGGAGCTGTTTTTT. Encoded protein: CASSEGAGESGELFF.

The V and J genes are TRBV19 and TRBJ2-4, with D possibly being TRBD2 (7 bases). This CDR3 is 17 amino acids long. Germline values: CDR1 LNHDA, CDR2 SQIVND (reference sequence). Trimming stripped 4 bases from V and 9 bases from J, with 25 bases between. The CDR3 loop is CASSNPTAFGGQGIQYF. In DNA, the CDR3 is TGTGCCAGTAGTAACCCCACCGCTTTCGGGGGGCAGGGCATTCAGTACTTC.

The genes are TRBV29-1 and TRBJ2-1; D possibly corresponds to TRBD1 (5 bases). Trimming pared 4 bases from V and 7 bases from J, leaving 20 bases between. The germline gives CDR1 SQVTM, CDR2 ANQGSEA. This CDR3 spans 15 amino acids. The CDR3 spells CSVGLGFLGVNEQFF. In DNA, the CDR3 is TGCAGCGTTGGTCTCGGGTTTTTAGGGGTAAATGAGCAGTTCTTC.

The chain has TRBV10-2 and TRBJ2-3; D possibly corresponds to TRBD1 (5 bases). Between the trimmed V and J ends, which lost 3 bases and 6 bases, there was a span of 10 bases. CDR1 is WSHSY and CDR2 is SAAADI in the germline V gene. The CDR3 totals 13 residues. As DNA, the CDR3 is TGCGCCAGCAGTGACCCTGGGGCGGATACGCAGTATTTT. Translated, it gives CASSDPGADTQYF.

The chain combines TRBV28 with TRBJ2-7, with 9 bases that match TRBD2. Germline trimming cut 6 bases from V and 0 bases from J; bases unmatched to any gene: 6. The CDR3 length is 15 residues. The germline CDR1 and CDR2 sequences are MDHEN and SYDVKM. The CDR3 spells CASSPSGTGSYEQYF. CDR3 bases: TGTGCCAGCAGCCCTAGCGGGACTGGCTCCTACGAGCAGTACTTC.

This clone was seen a handful of times. The J gene is TRBJ1-2, the V gene TRBV7-2, with D perhaps matching TRBD1 (6 bases). This CDR3 is built from 13 residues. Trimming took off 5 bases at V and 2 bases at J, with 9 bases between the two ends. Looked up from germline, CDR1 is SGHTA and CDR2 is FQGNSA. The CDR3 nucleotides read TGTGCCAGCAGCCCTGGACAGAACTATGGCTACACCTTC. Protein sequence: CASSPGQNYGYTF.

The chain has TRBV9 and TRBJ1-1; D might be TRBD1 (6 bases). Between the trimmed V and J ends, which lost 4 bases and 1 base, there was a span of 8 bases. The CDR3 runs to 13 residues. In germline, CDR1 is SGDLS, CDR2 YYNGEE. The CDR3 nucleotides are TGTGCCAGCAGCATACAGGGGAACACTGAAGCTTTCTTT. This encodes CASSIQGNTEAFF.

The table lists this clone with a few counts. V is TRBV6-5 and J is TRBJ1-2, with a weak D call TRBD1 (6 bases). Trimming left V 5 bases short and J 8 bases short, with 18 bases between. The CDR3 consists of 14 residues. The V gene's germline CDR1 is MNHEY and CDR2 SVGAGI. The CDR3 region is CASSAAGDLRGYTF. The CDR3 region has the DNA TGTGCCAGCAGTGCAGCAGGGGATCTGCGGGGCTACACCTTC.

The J gene is TRBJ2-7, the V gene TRBV29-1, with D possibly matching TRBD2 (5 bases). The germline CDR1 and CDR2 sequences are SQVTM and ANQGSEA. The CDR3 has 12 amino acids. Trimming stripped 7 bases from V and 2 bases from J, with 12 bases between. The CDR3 region is CSASGRTYEQYF. CDR3 coding DNA: TGCAGCGCCAGCGGAAGAACCTACGAGCAGTACTTC.

This chain links TRBV19 with TRBJ2-7; 8 nucleotides line up with TRBD1. Germline V CDR1 and CDR2: LNHDA, SQIVND (reference sequence). J lost 2 bases, V lost 3 bases, and 6 bases had no gene match. CDR3 length equals 15 residues. The CDR3 reads CASSIGSQGAYEQYF. The CDR3 region has the DNA TGTGCCAGTAGTATTGGATCACAGGGGGCCTACGAGCAGTACTTC.

The rearrangement joins TRBV13 to TRBJ2-2; 9 positions match TRBD2. The CDR3 totals 17 residues. Germline V gene sequence: CDR1 PRHDT, CDR2 FYEKMQ (reference sequence). J lost 5 bases, V lost 4 bases, and 11 bases had no gene match. The CDR3 coding sequence is TGTGCCAGCAGCTGGGGCGGGAGGGCCACGGGGACCGGGGAGCTGTTTTTT. Amino acid sequence: CASSWGGRATGTGELFF.

This chain connects TRBV9 to TRBJ2-2; 14 nucleotides line up with TRBD2. Germline values: CDR1 SGDLS, CDR2 YYNGEE. The CDR3 is made up of 17 amino acids. The J segment lost 6 bases and the V segment lost 4 bases, leaving 8 bases of the junction unmatched. CDR3 region: CASSLGTSGSLAGELFF. CDR3 sequence (DNA): TGTGCCAGCAGCCTTGGGACTAGCGGGAGTCTCGCCGGGGAGCTGTTTTTT. Together with reference TRBV9 and TRBJ2-2, the CDR3 gives the full variable domain: DSGVTQTPKHLITATGQRVTLRCSPRSGDLSVYWYQQSLDQGLQFLIQYYNGEERAKGNILERFSAQQFPDLHSELNLSSLELGDSALYFCASSLGTSGSLAGELFFGEGSRLTVL.

The chain combines TRBV19 with TRBJ2-4, with D perhaps matching TRBD1 (6 bases). This CDR3 has 16 residues. Deletions cut 3 bases from V and 8 bases from J, with 20 bases between. Germline V gives CDR1 LNHDA, CDR2 SQIVND (reference sequence). CDR3 coding DNA: TGTGCCAGTAGTATTTCTGGGACAAGGGCAGATTACATTCAGTACTTC. Translating gives CASSISGTRADYIQYF.